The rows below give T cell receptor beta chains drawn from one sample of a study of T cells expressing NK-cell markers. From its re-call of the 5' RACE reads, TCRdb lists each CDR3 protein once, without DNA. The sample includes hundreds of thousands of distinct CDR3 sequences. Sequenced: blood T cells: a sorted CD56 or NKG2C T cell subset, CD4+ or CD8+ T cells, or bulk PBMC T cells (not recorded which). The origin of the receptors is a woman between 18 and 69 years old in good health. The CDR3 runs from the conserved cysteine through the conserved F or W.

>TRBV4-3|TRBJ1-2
CASSQEFQGIYGYTF
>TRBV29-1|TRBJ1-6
CSAGTSVGSPLHF
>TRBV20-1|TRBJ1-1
CSASKQEYTEAFF
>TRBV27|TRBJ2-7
CASSLKDGPYEQYF
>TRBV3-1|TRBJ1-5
CASSGTGGGQPQHF
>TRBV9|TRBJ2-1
CASSVGTSGVNEQFF
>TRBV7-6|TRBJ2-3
CASSLQPPPTDTQYF
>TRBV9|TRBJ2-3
CASSPVETGRADTQYF
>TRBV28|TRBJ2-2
CASSLLGQGMIGTGELFF
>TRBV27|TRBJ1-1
CASSWTEDTEAFF
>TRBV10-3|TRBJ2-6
CAIRNDQGSGANVLTF
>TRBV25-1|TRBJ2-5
CASSLREETQYF
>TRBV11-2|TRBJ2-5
CASSFRAGAETQYF
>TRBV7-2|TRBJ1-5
CASSLGQGRTQPQHF
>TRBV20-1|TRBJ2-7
CSARRTGSSYEQYF
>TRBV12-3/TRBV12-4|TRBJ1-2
CASSNYPPRGGGYTF
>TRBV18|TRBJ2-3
CASSRTDTDTQYF
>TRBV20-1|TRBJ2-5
CSTSGTGLEETQYF
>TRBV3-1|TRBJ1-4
CASSPGEKLFF
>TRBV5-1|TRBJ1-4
CASSPTGGREKLFF
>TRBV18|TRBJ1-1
CASSPRAPDMNTEAFF
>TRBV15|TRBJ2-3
CATSRDVTTDTQYF
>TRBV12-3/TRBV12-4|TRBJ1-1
CASSRDRGLGRDTEAFF
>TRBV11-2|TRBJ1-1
CASSLVRQVAFF
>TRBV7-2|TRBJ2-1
CASSPVGTGGNNEQFF
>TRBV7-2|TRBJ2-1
CASSLAGVPREQFF
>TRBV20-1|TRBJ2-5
CSASPVQETQYF
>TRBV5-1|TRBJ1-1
CASSFRGLSTEAFF
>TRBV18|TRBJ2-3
CASSPPLTDTQYF
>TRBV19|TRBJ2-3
CASRGLPGASDTQYF
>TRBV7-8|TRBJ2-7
CASSSSRDRYYEQYF
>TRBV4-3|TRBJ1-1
CASSQHNDRNTEAFF
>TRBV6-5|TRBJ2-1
CASSYRSGTVSNNEQFF
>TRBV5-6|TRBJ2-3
CASSTRNGGGATDTQYF
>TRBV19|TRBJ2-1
CATTSYNEQFF
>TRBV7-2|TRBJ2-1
CASSRDLYNEQFF
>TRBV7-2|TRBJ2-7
CASSFGGQGGEQYF
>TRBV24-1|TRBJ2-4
CATSPAGVNIQYF
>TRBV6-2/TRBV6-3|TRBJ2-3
CASSYSRGVDTQYF
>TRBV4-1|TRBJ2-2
CASSQAGGITGELFF
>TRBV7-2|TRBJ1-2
CASSLRQGENYGYTF
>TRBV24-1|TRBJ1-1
CATSTGGNTEAFF
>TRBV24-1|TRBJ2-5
CATSDPSSEPIQETQYF
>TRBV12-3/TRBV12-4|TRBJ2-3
CASSLRQTTDTQYF
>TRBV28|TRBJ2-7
CASSDPRRALGQYF
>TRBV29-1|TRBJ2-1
CSVDGQRRGNEQFF
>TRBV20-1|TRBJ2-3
CSATKDLRRTDTQYF
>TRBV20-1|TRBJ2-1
CSASLQGLRSYNEQFF
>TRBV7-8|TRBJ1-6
CASSLPTDNSPLHF
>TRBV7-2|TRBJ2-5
CASSKGLETQYF
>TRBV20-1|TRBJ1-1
CSANGNTEAFF
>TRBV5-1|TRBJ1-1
CASSSARNTEAFF
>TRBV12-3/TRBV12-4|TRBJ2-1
CASSLEASGSYEQFF
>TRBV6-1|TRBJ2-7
CASRLTSGPYEQYF
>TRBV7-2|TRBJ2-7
CASRALADYEQYF